The clone carrying this T cell receptor beta chain came up once. The sample comes from a study of blood T cell repertoires in COVID-19. At the level of the study: PBMCs, B-cell-depleted T cells, or T cells provided the cDNA or gDNA that made up the material.

As handled by the study authors: Researchers report that nucleated cell counts were estimated from reference gene primer amplification. Sequencing was performed with immunoSEQ multiplex PCR; in TCRdb, only in-frame clones are kept and a portion is missing. That table is the source of V, J and clone size, and D and trimming were worked out from the DNA. The data contain some 230,000 clones, 86% of them singletons. Seattle's enrolled individuals joined amid active infection and were then monitored longitudinally. This CDR3 has 13 residues. V shed 3 bases and J shed 8 bases, with 13 bases lying between them.

This receptor was taken from a woman in her fifties or sixties with COVID-19, enrolled during active disease. The chain joins TRBV12-3 or TRBV12-4 to TRBJ1-2, with D maybe TRBD1 (6 bases). Sequencing was carried out using peripheral blood. The CDR3 region is CASSFGGPTGYTF. CDR3 in DNA: TGTGCCAGCAGTTTTGGGGGCCCCACGGGCTACACCTTC.